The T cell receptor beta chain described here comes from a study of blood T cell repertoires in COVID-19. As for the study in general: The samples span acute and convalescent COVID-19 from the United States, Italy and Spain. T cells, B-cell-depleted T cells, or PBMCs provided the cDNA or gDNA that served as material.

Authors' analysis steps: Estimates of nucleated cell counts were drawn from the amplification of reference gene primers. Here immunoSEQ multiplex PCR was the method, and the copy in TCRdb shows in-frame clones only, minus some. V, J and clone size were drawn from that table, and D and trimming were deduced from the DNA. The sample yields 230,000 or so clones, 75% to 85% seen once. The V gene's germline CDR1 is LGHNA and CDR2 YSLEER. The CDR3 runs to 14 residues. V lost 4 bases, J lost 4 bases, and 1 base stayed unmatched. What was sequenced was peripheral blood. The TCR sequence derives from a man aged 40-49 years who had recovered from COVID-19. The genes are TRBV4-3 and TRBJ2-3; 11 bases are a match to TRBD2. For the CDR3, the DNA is TGCGCCAGCAGCCGGACTAGCGGGCCAGATACGCAGTATTTT. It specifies CASSRTSGPDTQYF.